The source of this T cell receptor (beta chain) is a study of cytomegalovirus exposure and HLA in healthy donors. Study-level results: Association with HLA alleles at 0.05 false discovery rate was found for 17,000 or so TCR beta sequences in a later analysis. The classifier was said to identify cytomegalovirus status with high specificity and sensitivity. In all likelihood, a cluster of highly shared sequence variants was a sequencing artifact.

As for this clone: The antigen is unknown.

PCR was performed using 60 Vbeta and 13 Jbeta primers. Profiling relied on immunoSEQ multiplex PCR, and the TCRdb table lists in-frame clones only, not all of them. Among more than 150,000 clones, roughly 77% were seen once, and the ten largest hold roughly 2%. CDR1 GTSNPN and CDR2 SVGIG come from the germline V gene (reference sequence). The CDR3 loop spans 14 amino acids. The V end lost 4 bases, the J end lost 4 bases, and 16 bases lay between the germline ends. Sequenced input: PBMCs. The chain combines TRBV30 with TRBJ1-1; tentative D call: TRBD1 (5 bases). The TCR was taken from a woman aged 30 to 39 in good health and CMV-seronegative. The CDR3 reads CAWTEGRFSTEAFF. As DNA, the CDR3 is TGTGCCTGGACCGAGGGGAGGTTCTCCACTGAAGCTTTCTTT.